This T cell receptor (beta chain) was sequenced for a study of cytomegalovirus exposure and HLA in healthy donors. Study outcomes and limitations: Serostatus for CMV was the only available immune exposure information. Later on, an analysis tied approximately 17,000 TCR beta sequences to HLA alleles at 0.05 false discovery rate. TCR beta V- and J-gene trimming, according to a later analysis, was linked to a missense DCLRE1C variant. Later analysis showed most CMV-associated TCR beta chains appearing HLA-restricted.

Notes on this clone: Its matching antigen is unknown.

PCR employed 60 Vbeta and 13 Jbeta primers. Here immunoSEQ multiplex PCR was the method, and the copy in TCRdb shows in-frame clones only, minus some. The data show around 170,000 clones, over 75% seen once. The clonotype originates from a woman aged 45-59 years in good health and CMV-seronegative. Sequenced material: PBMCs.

As DNA, the CDR3 is TGTGCCAGCAGCGTAGTGGGCGGGAGCACAGATACGCAGTATTTT. Residues: CASSVVGGSTDTQYF. The chain has TRBV9 and TRBJ2-3; the D gene is possibly TRBD2 (5 bases). Trimming shortened V by 0 bases and J by 0 bases, and 8 bases separated the two germline ends. CDR3 length: 15 residues. Germline loops: CDR1 SGDLS, CDR2 YYNGEE.